This T cell receptor beta chain was documented in a study of cytomegalovirus exposure and HLA in healthy donors. The PCR was carried out with 60 Vbeta primers and 13 Jbeta primers. This table comes from immunoSEQ multiplex PCR, and its TCRdb copy is limited to in-frame clones, with some not included. The sample includes about 110,000 clones, approximately 80% of them seen just once. Germline V gene sequence: CDR1 SGHAT, CDR2 FQNNGV. This CDR3 spans 14 amino acids. The ends were cut back, 4 bases at V and 6 bases at J, with 14 bases in the middle. The sample comprised PBMCs. The chain joins TRBV11-2 to TRBJ2-3; possibly TRBD2 for D (5 bases). This clonotype was sampled from a male donor in good health and CMV-seronegative. The CDR3 nucleotides are TGTGCCAGCAGCTCCCTCCGAGGGCGGGATACGCAGTATTTT. It specifies CASSSLRGRDTQYF.